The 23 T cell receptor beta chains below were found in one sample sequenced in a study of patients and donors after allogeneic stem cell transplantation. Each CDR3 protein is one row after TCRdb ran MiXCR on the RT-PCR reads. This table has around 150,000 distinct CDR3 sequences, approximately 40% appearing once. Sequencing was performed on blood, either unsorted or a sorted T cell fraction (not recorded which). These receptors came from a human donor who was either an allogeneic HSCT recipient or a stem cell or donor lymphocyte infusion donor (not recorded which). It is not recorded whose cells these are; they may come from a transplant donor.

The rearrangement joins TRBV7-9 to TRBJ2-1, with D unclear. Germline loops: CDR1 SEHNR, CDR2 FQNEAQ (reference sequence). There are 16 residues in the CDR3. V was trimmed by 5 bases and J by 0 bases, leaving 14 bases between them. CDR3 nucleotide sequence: TGTGCCAGCAGCGATTCATTCCCGAGCTCCTACAATGAGCAGTTCTTC. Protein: CASSDSFPSSYNEQFF.

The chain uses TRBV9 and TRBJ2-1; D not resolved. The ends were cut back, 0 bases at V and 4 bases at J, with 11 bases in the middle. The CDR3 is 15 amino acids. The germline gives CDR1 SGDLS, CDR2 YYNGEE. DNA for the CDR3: TGTGCCAGCAGCGTAGTGGGGTCCCCTTACAATGAGCAGTTCTTC. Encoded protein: CASSVVGSPYNEQFF. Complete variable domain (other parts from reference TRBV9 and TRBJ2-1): DSGVTQTPKHLITATGQRVTLRCSPRSGDLSVYWYQQSLDQGLQFLIQYYNGEERAKGNILERFSAQQFPDLHSELNLSSLELGDSALYFCASSVVGSPYNEQFFGPGTRLTVL.

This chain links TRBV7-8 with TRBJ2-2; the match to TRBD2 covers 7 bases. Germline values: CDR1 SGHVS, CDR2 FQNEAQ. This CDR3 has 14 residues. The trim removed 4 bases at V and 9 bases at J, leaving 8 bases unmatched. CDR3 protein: CASSSPSGGRELFF. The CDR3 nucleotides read TGTGCCAGCAGCTCCCCTAGCGGAGGACGGGAGCTGTTTTTT.

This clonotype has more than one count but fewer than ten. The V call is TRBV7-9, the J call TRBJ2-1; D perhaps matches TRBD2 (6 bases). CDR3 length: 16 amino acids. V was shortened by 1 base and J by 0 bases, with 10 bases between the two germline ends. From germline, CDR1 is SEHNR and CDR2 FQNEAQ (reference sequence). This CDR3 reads CASSLGLGSSYNEQFF. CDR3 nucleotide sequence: TGTGCCAGCAGCTTAGGACTCGGGAGCTCCTACAATGAGCAGTTCTTC.

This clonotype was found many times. The CDR3 protein is CASSYRPGDQPQHF. In DNA, the CDR3 is TGTGCCAGCAGCTATCGACCAGGGGATCAGCCCCAGCATTTT. This chain links TRBV7-2 with TRBJ1-5; perhaps TRBD1 as D (6 bases). The V gene lost 4 bases and the J gene lost 5 bases, with 12 bases spanning the gap. The CDR3 consists of 14 residues. The germline V gene encodes CDR1 SGHTA and CDR2 FQGNSA.

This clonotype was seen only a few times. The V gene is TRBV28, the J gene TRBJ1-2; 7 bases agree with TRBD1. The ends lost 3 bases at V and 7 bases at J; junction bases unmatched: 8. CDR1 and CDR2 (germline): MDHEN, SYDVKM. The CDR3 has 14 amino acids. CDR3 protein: CASSLYRQGVGYTF. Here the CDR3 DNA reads TGTGCCAGCAGTTTGTATAGGCAGGGGGTTGGCTACACCTTC.

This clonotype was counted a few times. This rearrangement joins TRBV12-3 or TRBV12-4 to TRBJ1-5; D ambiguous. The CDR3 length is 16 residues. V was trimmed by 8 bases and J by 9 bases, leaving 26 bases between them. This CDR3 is CASAPAGPLAMTPQHF. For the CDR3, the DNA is TGTGCCAGCGCTCCAGCGGGCCCTCTTGCAATGACGCCCCAGCATTTT.

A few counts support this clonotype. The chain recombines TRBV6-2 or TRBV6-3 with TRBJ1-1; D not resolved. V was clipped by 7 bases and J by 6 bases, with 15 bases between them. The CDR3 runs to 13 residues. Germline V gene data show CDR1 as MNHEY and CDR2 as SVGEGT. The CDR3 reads CASIRPFLSEAFF. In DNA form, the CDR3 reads TGTGCCAGCATCCGTCCCTTTCTCTCTGAAGCTTTCTTT.

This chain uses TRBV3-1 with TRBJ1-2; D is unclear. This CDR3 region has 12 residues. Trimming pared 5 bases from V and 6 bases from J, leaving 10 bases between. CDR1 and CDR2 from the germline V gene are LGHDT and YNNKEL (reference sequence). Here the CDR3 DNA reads TGTGCCAGCAGCTTCAGTAGCAATGGCTACACCTTC. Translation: CASSFSSNGYTF.

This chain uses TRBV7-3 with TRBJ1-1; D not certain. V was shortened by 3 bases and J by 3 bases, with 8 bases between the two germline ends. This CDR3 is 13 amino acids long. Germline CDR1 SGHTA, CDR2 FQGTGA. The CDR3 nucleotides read TGTGCCAGCAGCTTGGCGGAACACACTGAAGCTTTCTTT. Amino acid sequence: CASSLAEHTEAFF.

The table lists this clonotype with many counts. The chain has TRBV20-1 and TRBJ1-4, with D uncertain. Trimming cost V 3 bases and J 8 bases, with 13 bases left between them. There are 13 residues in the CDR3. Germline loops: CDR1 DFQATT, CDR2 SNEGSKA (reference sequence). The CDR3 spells CSASGQVAEKLFF. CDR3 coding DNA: TGCAGTGCTAGCGGGCAGGTCGCCGAAAAACTGTTTTTT.

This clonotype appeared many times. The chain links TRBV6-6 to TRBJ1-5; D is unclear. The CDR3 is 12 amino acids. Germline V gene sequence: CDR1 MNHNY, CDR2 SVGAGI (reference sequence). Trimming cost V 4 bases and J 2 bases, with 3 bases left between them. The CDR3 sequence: CASSLGNQPQHF. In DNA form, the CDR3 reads TGTGCCAGCAGTTTGGGCAATCAGCCCCAGCATTTT.

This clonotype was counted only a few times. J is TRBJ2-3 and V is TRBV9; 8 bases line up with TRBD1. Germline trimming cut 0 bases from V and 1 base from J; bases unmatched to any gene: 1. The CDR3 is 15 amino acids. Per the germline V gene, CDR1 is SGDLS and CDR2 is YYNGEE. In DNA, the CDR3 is TGTGCCAGCAGCGTAGAGACAGGGGGCACAGATACGCAGTATTTT. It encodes CASSVETGGTDTQYF.

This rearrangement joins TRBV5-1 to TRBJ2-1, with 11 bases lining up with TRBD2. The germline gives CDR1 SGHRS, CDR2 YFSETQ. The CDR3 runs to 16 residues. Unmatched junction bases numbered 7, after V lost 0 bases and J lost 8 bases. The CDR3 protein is CASSLVAGGPQDEQFF. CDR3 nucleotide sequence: TGCGCCAGCAGCTTGGTAGCGGGGGGGCCCCAGGATGAGCAGTTCTTC.

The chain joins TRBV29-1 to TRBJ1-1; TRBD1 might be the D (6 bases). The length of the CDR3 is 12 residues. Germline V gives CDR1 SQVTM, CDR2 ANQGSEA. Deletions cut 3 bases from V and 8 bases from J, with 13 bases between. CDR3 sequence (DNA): TGCAGCGTTGAGGACCCAGGGGCAGAAGCTTTCTTT. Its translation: CSVEDPGAEAFF.

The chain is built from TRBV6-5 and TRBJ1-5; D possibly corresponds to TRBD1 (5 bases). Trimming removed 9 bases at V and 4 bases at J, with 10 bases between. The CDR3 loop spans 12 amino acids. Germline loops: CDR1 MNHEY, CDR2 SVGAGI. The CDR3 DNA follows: TGTGCCAGTAGACAGCCAAATCAGCCCCAGCATTTT. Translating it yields CASRQPNQPQHF.

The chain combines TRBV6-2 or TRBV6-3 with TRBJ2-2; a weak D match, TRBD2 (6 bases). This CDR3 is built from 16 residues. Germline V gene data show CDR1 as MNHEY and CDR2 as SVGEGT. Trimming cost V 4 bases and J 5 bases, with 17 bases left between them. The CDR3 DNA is TGTGCCAGCAGTTCCCCCGGGGCAGGGAGGACCGGGGAGCTGTTTTTT. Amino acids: CASSSPGAGRTGELFF.

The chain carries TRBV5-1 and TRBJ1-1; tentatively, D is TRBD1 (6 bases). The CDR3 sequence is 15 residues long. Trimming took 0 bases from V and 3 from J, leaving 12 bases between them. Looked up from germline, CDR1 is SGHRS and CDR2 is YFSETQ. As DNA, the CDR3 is TGCGCCAGCAGCTTGGCCCTGGACAGAGACACTGAAGCTTTCTTT. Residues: CASSLALDRDTEAFF.

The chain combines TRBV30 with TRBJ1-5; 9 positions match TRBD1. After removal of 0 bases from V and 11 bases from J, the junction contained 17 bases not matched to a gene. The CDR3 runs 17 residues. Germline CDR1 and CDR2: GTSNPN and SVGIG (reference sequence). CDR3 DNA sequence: TGTGCCTGGAGTGTAGGGACAGGGCCCATGTCGGCATTGGCCCAGCATTTT. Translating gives CAWSVGTGPMSALAQHF.

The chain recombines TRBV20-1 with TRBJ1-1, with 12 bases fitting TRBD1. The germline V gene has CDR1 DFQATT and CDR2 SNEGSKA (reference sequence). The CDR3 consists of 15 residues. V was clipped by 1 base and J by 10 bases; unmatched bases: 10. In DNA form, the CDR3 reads TGCAGTGCTAGAGTGTTGGGACAGGGGGCTTGGGTAGCTTTCTTT. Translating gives CSARVLGQGAWVAFF.

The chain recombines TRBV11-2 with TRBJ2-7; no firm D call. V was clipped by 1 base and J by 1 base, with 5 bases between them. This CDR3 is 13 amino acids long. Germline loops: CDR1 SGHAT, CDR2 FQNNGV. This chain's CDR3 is CASSLVRSYEQYV. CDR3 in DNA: TGTGCCAGCAGCTTAGTCAGATCCTACGAGCAGTACGTC.

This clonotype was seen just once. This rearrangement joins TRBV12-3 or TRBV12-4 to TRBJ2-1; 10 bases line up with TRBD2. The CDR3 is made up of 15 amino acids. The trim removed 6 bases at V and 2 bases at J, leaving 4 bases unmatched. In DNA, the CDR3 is TGTGCCAGCAGGGTAGCGGGGGGTCCCTACAATGAGCAGTTCTTC. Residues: CASRVAGGPYNEQFF.

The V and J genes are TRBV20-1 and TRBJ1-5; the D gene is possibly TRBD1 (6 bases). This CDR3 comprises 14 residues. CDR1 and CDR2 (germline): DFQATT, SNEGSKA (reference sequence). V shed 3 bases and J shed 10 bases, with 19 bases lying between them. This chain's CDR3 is CSASGQRIAIPQHF. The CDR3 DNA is TGCAGTGCTAGTGGACAGAGGATTGCCATTCCCCAGCATTTT.